These 20 T cell receptor beta chains were all obtained from the same sample, sequenced in a study of T cells in Graves' hyperthyroidism and ophthalmopathy. It was RNA transcripts that yielded the amplified TCR beta CDR3 regions. RT-PCR in the first round (using the HTBI primer set) targeted the TCR CDR3. TCRdb reanalysed the multiplex PCR reads using MiXCR and keeps one entry per CDR3 protein. The sample carries 400,000 to 600,000 distinct CDR3 sequences, under 25% recorded once. The sequencing sample was made of blood. The receptor set was obtained from a man aged 18 to 29 with Graves' hyperthyroidism.

The rearrangement joins TRBV6-1 to TRBJ2-7; D possibly uses TRBD1 or TRBD2 (5 bases each). V was shortened by 3 bases and J by 4 bases, with 16 bases between the two germline ends. The CDR3 runs to 15 residues. From germline, CDR1 is MNHNS and CDR2 SASEGT. The CDR3 nucleotides read TGTGCCAGCAGTGAGGGGGACGGAAGATTTTACGAGCAGTACTTC. Its translation is CASSEGDGRFYEQYF.

The rearrangement joins TRBV2 to TRBJ2-7; D is perhaps TRBD2 (6 bases). The CDR3 length is 14 residues. V was shortened by 8 bases and J by 2 bases, with 16 bases between the two germline ends. Germline assignment: CDR1 SNHLY and CDR2 FYNNEI. CDR3 protein: CASGWTKIPYEQYF. The CDR3 DNA is TGTGCCAGCGGATGGACTAAAATCCCCTACGAGCAGTACTTC.

Ten or more counts support this clonotype. A junction boundary mismatches the germline segment, possibly from a read error. V gene TRBV5-1 combines with J gene TRBJ1-1; D might be TRBD1 (5 bases). There are 13 residues in the CDR3. In germline, CDR1 is SGHRS, CDR2 YFSETQ. In DNA form, the CDR3 reads TGTGCCAGCAGTTTAGAGGGGTTCACTGAAGCTTTCTTT. Protein: CASSLEGFTEAFF.

This clonotype was seen at least ten times. The V gene is TRBV3-1, the J gene TRBJ1-5; D unresolved. V dropped 0 bases and J dropped 2 bases, with 2 bases sitting between them. There are 13 residues in the CDR3. The germline V gene encodes CDR1 LGHDT and CDR2 YNNKEL (reference sequence). In DNA form, the CDR3 reads TGTGCCAGCAGCCAAGAGCGCAATCAGCCCCAGCATTTT. Protein product: CASSQERNQPQHF.

Many counts were recorded for this clonotype. The V and J genes are TRBV6-5 and TRBJ1-5; 7 nucleotides align to TRBD1. CDR3 length: 15 residues. V dropped 5 bases and J dropped 7; count of bases not matched to a gene: 11. Germline values: CDR1 MNHEY, CDR2 SVGAGI. The CDR3 loop reads CASSPSRQGGQPQHF. The CDR3 DNA reads TGTGCCAGCAGTCCCTCCCGACAGGGAGGACAGCCCCAGCATTTT.

This clonotype was seen ten or more times. The rearrangement links TRBV19 to TRBJ1-5; D not resolved. The CDR3 loop spans 16 amino acids. Trimming took off 1 base at V and 2 bases at J, with 12 bases between the two ends. Germline V gene sequence: CDR1 LNHDA, CDR2 SQIVND (reference sequence). The CDR3 protein is CASSIVSPGGNQPQHF. The CDR3 nucleotides are TGTGCCAGTAGTATAGTATCCCCGGGTGGCAATCAGCCCCAGCATTTT.

This clonotype was observed at least ten times. V is TRBV5-1 and J is TRBJ2-7, with D possibly matching TRBD2 (6 bases). The ends were cut back, 3 bases at V and 7 bases at J, with 20 bases in the middle. CDR3 length: 15 amino acids. Per germline, CDR1 SGHRS and CDR2 YFSETQ. The CDR3 region is CASSWADIPGEEQYF. The CDR3 nucleotides are TGCGCCAGCAGCTGGGCCGACATCCCGGGAGAAGAGCAGTACTTC.

V and J are TRBV6-5 and TRBJ1-2; D call uncertain. V was trimmed by 0 bases and J by 3 bases, leaving 11 bases between them. The CDR3 runs 15 residues. The V gene's germline CDR1 is MNHEY and CDR2 SVGAGI. The CDR3 protein is CASSYSSDPHYGYTF. The CDR3 DNA sequence: TGTGCCAGCAGTTACTCGTCAGATCCTCACTATGGCTACACCTTC.

This clonotype was observed once. The V call is TRBV3-1, the J call TRBJ2-2; unclear D gene. Germline values: CDR1 LGHDT, CDR2 YNNKEL (reference sequence). Trimming took off 3 bases at V and 0 bases at J, with 14 bases between the two ends. The CDR3 is made up of 17 amino acids. Here the CDR3 DNA reads TGTGCCAGCAGCCAGTATTCAAGCCTCACGAACACCGGGGAGCTGTTTTTT. It is translated as CASSQYSSLTNTGELFF.

The sample holds many counts of this clonotype. The chain couples TRBV6-1 to TRBJ1-1, with D perhaps TRBD1 (5 bases). V was cut by 6 bases and J by 2 bases, with 13 bases left in between. Germline V gives CDR1 MNHNS, CDR2 SASEGT. The CDR3 covers 14 residues. As DNA, the CDR3 is TGTGCCAGCAGGGGGCCTAGAAGTAACACTGAAGCTTTCTTT. Translated: CASRGPRSNTEAFF.

This clonotype has only one observation. V gene TRBV2 combines with J gene TRBJ2-2, with no clear D. CDR3 length: 14 residues. Trimming pared 3 bases from V and 1 base from J, leaving 6 bases between. Germline V gene data show CDR1 as SNHLY and CDR2 as FYNNEI. As DNA, the CDR3 is TGTGCCAGCAGTGACAGAAAGAACACCGGGGAGCTGTTTTTT. Its protein product is CASSDRKNTGELFF.

The rearrangement uses TRBV6-1 and TRBJ1-1, with a possible D match to TRBD1 (5 bases). The germline CDR1 and CDR2 sequences are MNHNS and SASEGT. V dropped 6 bases and J dropped 1 base, with 9 bases sitting between them. This CDR3 spans 13 amino acids. This chain's CDR3 is CASRLRENTEAFF. The CDR3 DNA reads as TGTGCCAGCAGACTCAGGGAGAACACTGAAGCTTTCTTT.

For this clonotype: With a much larger clone just one base away, this may be a read error. CDR3 sequence (DNA): TGTGCCAGCAGATCTAGCGATGACAAAAACATTAAGTACTTC. Encoded protein: CASRSSDDKNIKYF. This chain uses TRBV28 with TRBJ2-4, with a weak D call TRBD2 (6 bases). The CDR3 is 14 amino acids. Germline V gives CDR1 MDHEN, CDR2 SYDVKM. Filled out from reference TRBV28 and TRBJ2-4, the complete variable domain reads DVKVTQSSRYLVKRTGEKVFLECVQDMDHENMFWYRQDPGLGLRLIYFSYDVKMKEKGDIPEGYSVSREKKERFSLILESASTNQTSMYLCASRSSDDKNIKYFGAGTRLSVL.

As DNA, the CDR3 is TGTGCCACCAGCAGTAGTAACACCGGGGAGCTGTTTTTT. As protein: CATSSSNTGELFF. The chain is built from TRBV15 and TRBJ2-2; D is uncertain. The V end lost 3 bases, the J end lost 2 bases, and 4 bases lay between the germline ends. The CDR3 sequence is 13 residues long. Germline V gene data show CDR1 as LNHNV and CDR2 as YYDKDF (reference sequence).

The sample holds many counts of this clonotype. The CDR3 protein is CASSRGVQGQMNTEAFF. The CDR3 DNA follows: TGTGCCAGCAGCCGTGGGGTCCAGGGACAGATGAACACTGAAGCTTTCTTT. The chain employs TRBV12-3 or TRBV12-4 and TRBJ1-1; TRBD1 aligns across 7 bases. This CDR3 contains 17 residues. V was pared by 6 bases and J by 0 bases, with 13 bases of the junction left unmatched.

This clonotype occurred many times. The V gene is TRBV12-3 or TRBV12-4, the J gene TRBJ1-5; 11 bases match TRBD1. Trimming removed 8 bases from V and 6 bases from J; junction bases left unmatched: 3. This CDR3 contains 13 residues. CDR3 coding DNA: TGTGCCAGCGGCGGGACAGGGGGTCAGCCCCAGCATTTT. It is translated as CASGGTGGQPQHF.

This clonotype was observed a handful of times. V usage is TRBV19 and J usage is TRBJ2-7; D call uncertain. Trimming took 4 bases from V and 2 from J, leaving 18 bases between them. Germline V gene sequence: CDR1 LNHDA, CDR2 SQIVND (reference sequence). CDR3 size: 16 residues. CDR3 loop: CASSKTRTDKTYEQYF. The CDR3 region has the DNA TGTGCCAGTAGTAAGACTCGGACCGACAAGACCTACGAGCAGTACTTC.

In its sample, this clonotype was seen many times. V gene TRBV7-2 combines with J gene TRBJ1-2, with D unresolved. CDR3 size: 14 residues. V was shortened by 5 bases and J by 0 bases, with 10 bases between the two germline ends. Germline lookup yields CDR1 SGHTA and CDR2 FQGNSA. The CDR3 protein is CASSHDIANYGYTF. CDR3 DNA: TGTGCCAGCAGCCATGACATAGCTAACTATGGCTACACCTTC.

This clonotype was seen repeatedly, ten times or more. The chain has TRBV20-1 and TRBJ1-1; weak D call: TRBD1 (5 bases). The germline CDR1 and CDR2 sequences are DFQATT and SNEGSKA (reference sequence). The V end was cut by 6 bases, the J end by 3 bases, with 14 bases between. The CDR3 has 13 amino acids. The CDR3 DNA is TGCAGTGCCCCGACCCGGGGGGACACTGAAGCTTTCTTT. This encodes CSAPTRGDTEAFF.

This clonotype was detected many times. The chain employs TRBV28 and TRBJ1-2; D gene uncertain. Germline assignment: CDR1 MDHEN and CDR2 SYDVKM. The V end was cut by 8 bases, the J end by 7 bases, with 17 bases between. CDR3 length: 13 residues. This chain's CDR3 is CASLPAPLSGYTF. CDR3 coding DNA: TGTGCCAGCCTACCCGCCCCGCTAAGTGGCTACACCTTC.